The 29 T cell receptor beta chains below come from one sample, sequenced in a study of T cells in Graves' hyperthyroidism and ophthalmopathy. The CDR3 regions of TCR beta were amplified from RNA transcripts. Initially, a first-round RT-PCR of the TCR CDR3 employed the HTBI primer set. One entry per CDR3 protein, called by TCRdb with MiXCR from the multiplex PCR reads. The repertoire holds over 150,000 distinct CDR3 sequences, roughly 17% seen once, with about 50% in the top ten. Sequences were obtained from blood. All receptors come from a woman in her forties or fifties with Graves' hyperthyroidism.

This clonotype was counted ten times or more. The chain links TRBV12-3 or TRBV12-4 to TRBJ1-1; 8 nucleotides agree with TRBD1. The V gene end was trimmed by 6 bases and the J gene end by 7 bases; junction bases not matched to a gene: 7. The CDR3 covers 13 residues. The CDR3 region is CASRPTGDREAFF. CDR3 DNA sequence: TGTGCCAGCAGACCGACAGGGGACCGTGAAGCTTTCTTT.

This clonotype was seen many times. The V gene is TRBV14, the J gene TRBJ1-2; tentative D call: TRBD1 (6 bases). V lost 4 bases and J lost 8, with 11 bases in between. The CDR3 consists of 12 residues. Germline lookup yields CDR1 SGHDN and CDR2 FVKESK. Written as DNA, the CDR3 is TGTGCCAGCAGCCTTGACAGGTTGGGCTACACCTTC. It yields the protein CASSLDRLGYTF.

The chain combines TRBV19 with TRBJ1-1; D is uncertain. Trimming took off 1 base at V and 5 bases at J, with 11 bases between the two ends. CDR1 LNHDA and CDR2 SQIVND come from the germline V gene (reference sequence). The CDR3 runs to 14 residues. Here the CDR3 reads CASSIGSKRTEAFF. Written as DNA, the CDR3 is TGTGCCAGTAGTATAGGGAGTAAAAGAACTGAAGCTTTCTTT.

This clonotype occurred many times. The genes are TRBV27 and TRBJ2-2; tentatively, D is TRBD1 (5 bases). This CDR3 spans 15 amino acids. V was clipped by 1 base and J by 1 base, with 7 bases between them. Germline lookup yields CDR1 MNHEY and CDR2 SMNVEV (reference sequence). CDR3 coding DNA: TGTGCCAGCAGTTTATGGGGCTGGAACACCGGGGAGCTGTTTTTT. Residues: CASSLWGWNTGELFF.

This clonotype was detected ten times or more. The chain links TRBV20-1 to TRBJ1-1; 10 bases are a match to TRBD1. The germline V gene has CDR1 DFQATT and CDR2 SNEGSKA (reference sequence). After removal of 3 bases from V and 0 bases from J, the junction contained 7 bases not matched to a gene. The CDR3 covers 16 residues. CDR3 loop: CSARGRTGGMNTEAFF. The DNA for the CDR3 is TGCAGTGCTAGGGGTCGGACAGGGGGAATGAACACTGAAGCTTTCTTT.

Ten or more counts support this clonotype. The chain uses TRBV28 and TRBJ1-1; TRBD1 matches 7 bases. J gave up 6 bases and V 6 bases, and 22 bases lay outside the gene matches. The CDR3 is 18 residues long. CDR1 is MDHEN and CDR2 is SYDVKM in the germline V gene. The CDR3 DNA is TGTGCCAGCAGAGTTATATTGTTTACCGGGACAGAAGTCCCTGAAGCTTTCTTT. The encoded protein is CASRVILFTGTEVPEAFF.

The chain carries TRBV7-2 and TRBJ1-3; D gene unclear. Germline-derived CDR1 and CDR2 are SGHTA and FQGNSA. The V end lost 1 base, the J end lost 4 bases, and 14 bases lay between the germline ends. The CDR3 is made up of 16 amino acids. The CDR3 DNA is TGTGCCAGCAGCTTAGGGATTTACTCATCGGGAAACACCATATATTTT. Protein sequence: CASSLGIYSSGNTIYF.

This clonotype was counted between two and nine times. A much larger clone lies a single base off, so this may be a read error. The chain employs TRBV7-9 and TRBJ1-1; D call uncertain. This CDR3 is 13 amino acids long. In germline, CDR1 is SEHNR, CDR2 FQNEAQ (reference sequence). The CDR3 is CAGSLLMNTEAFF. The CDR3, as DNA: TGTGCCGGCAGCTTATTGATGAACACTGAAGCTTTCTTT.

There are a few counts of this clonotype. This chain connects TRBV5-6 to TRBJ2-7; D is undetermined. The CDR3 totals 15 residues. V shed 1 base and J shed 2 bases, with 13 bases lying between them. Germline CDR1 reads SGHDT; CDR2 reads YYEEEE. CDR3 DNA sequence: TGTGCCAGCAGCTTGTACCAGGCACCTACCTACGAGCAGTACTTC. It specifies CASSLYQAPTYEQYF.

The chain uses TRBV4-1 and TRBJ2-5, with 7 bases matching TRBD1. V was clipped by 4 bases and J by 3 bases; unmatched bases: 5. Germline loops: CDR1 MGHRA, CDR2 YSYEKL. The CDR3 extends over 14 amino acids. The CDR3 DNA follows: TGCGCCAGCAGCCTTGAAACAGGGGAAGAGACCCAGTACTTC. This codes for CASSLETGEETQYF.

For the CDR3, the DNA is TGTGCCAGCAGTTTCGATCGGGGGCGATACACTGAAGCTTTCTTT. Protein sequence: CASSFDRGRYTEAFF. The genes are TRBV7-9 and TRBJ1-1, with D maybe TRBD1 (6 bases). Germline CDR1 and CDR2: SEHNR and FQNEAQ (reference sequence). The CDR3 is 15 residues long. V was shortened by 6 bases and J by 3 bases, with 17 bases between the two germline ends.

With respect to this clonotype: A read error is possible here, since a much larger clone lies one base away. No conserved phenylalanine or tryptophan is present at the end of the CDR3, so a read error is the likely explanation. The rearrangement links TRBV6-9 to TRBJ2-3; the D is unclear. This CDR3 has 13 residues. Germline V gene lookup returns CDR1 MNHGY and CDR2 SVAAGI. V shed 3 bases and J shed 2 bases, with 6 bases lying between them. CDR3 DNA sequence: TGTGCCAGCAGTTACACGAACACAGATACGCAGTATCTT. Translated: CASSYTNTDTQYL.

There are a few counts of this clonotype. The CDR3 loop is CAWSVETSAHNEQFF. The CDR3, as DNA: TGTGCCTGGAGTGTGGAGACTAGCGCTCACAATGAGCAGTTCTTC. The chain has TRBV30 and TRBJ2-1; 8 bases agree with TRBD2. V lost 0 bases and J lost 5; bases outside the gene matches: 6. This CDR3 region has 15 residues. CDR1 and CDR2 (germline): GTSNPN, SVGIG (reference sequence). Full variable domain (outside the CDR3, taken from reference TRBV30 and TRBJ2-1): SQTIHQWPATLVQPVGSPLSLECTVEGTSNPNLYWYRQAAGRGLQLLFYSVGIGQISSEVPQNLSASRPQDRQFILSSKKLLLSDSGFYLCAWSVETSAHNEQFFGPGTRLTVL.

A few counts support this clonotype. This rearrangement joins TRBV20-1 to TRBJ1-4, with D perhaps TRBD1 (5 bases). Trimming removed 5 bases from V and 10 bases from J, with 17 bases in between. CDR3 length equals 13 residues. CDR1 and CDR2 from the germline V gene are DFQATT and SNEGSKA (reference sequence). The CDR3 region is CSAVGQVGRKLFF. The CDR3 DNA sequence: TGCAGTGCTGTGGGGCAGGTTGGAAGAAAACTGTTTTTT.

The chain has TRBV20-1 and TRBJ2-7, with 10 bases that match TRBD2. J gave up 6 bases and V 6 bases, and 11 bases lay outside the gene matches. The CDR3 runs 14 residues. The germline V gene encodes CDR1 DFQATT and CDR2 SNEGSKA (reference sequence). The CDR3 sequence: CSAGLADSLVEQYF. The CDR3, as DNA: TGCAGTGCCGGACTAGCGGACTCCTTGGTCGAGCAGTACTTC.

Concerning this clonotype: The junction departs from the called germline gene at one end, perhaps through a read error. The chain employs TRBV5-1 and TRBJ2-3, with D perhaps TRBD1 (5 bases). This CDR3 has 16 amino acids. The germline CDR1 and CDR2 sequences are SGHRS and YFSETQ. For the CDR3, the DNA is TGCGCCAGCTGCTTGGAAAGGACACTCCTCACAGATACGCAGTATTTT. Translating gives CASCLERTLLTDTQYF.

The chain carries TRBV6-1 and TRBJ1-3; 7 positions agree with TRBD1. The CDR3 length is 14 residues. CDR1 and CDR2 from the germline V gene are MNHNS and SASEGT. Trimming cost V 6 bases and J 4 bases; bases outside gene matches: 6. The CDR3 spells CASSNRGEGNTIYF. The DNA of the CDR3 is TGTGCCAGCAGCAACAGGGGAGAAGGAAACACCATATATTTT.

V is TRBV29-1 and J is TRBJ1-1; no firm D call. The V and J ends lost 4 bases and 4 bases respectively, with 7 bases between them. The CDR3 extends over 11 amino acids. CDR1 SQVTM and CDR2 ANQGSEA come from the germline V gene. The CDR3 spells CSVGSSTEAFF. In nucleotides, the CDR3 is TGCAGCGTTGGTTCTTCCACTGAAGCTTTCTTT.

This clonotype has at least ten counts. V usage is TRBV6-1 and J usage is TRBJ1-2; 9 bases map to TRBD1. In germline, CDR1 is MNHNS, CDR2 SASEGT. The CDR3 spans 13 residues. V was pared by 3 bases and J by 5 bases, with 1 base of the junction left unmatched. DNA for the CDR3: TGTGCCAGCAGTGACGGGACAGGGTATGGCTACACCTTC. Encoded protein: CASSDGTGYGYTF.

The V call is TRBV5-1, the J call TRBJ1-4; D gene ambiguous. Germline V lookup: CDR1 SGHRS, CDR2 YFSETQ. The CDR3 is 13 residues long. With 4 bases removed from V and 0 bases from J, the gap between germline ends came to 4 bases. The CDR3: CASSPTTNEKLFF. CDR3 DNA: TGCGCCAGCAGCCCTACAACTAATGAAAAACTGTTTTTT.

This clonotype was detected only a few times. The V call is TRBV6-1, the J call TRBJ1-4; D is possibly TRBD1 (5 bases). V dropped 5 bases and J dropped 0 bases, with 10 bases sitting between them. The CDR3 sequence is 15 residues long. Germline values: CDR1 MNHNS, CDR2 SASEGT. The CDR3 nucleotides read TGTGCCAGCAGTTATGGGGCCTCAACTAATGAAAAACTGTTTTTT. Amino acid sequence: CASSYGASTNEKLFF.

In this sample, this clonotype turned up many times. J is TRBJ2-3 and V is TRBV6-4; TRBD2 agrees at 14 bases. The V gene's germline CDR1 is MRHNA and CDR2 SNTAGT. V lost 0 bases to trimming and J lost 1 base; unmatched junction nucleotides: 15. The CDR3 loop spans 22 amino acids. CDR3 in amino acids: CASSDSRLAGGPKASGTDTQYF. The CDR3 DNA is TGTGCCAGCAGTGACTCGAGACTAGCGGGAGGGCCGAAGGCTAGTGGCACAGATACGCAGTATTTT.

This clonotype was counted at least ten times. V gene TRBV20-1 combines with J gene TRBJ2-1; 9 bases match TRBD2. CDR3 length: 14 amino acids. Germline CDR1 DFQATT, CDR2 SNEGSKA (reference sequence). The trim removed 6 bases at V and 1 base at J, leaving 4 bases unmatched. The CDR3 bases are TGCAGTGCCATTAGCGGGAGTTCCTACAATGAGCAGTTCTTC. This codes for CSAISGSSYNEQFF.

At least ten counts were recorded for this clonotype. For the CDR3, the DNA is TGTGCCAGCAGTTTGTGGCAGGGTATAATCTCTGGGGCCAACGTCCTGACTTTC. Its protein is CASSLWQGIISGANVLTF. This chain joins TRBV28 and TRBJ2-6; a possible D gene is TRBD1 (5 bases). The CDR3 has 18 amino acids. Per germline, CDR1 MDHEN and CDR2 SYDVKM. Trimming cost V 3 bases and J 0 bases, with 15 bases left between them.

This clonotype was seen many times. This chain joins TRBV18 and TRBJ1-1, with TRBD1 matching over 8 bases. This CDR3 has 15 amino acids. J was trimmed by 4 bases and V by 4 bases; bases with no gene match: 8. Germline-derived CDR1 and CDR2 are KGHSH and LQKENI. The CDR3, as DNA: TGTGCCAGCTCACAAGGGACAGGAGGTAGCACTGAAGCTTTCTTT. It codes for CASSQGTGGSTEAFF. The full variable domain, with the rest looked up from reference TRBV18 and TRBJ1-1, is NAGVMQNPRHLVRRRGQEARLRCSPMKGHSHVYWYRQLPEEGLKFMVYLQKENIIDESGMPKERFSAEFPKEGPSILRIQQVVRGDSAAYFCASSQGTGGSTEAFFGQGTRLTVV.

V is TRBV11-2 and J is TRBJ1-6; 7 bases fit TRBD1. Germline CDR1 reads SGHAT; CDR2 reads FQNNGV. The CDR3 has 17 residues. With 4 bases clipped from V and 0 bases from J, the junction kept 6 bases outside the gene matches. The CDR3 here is CASSSENRGSYNSPLHF. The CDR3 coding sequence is TGTGCCAGCAGCTCAGAGAACAGGGGCTCCTATAATTCACCCCTCCACTTT.

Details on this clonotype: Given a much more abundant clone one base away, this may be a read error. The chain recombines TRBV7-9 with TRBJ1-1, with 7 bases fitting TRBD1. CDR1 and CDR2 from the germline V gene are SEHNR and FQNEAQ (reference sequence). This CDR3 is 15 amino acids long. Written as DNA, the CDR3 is TGTGCCAGCAGCTTACTGGGACAGAAGAACACTGAAGCTTCCTTT. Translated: CASSLLGQKNTEASF.

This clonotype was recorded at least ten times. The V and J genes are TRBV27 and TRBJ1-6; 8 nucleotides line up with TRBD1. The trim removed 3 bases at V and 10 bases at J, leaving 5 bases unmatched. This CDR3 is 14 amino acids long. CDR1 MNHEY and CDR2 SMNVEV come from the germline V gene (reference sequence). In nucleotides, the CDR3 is TGTGCCAGCAGTTTGGACAGGGTCAGATCACCCCTCCACTTT. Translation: CASSLDRVRSPLHF.

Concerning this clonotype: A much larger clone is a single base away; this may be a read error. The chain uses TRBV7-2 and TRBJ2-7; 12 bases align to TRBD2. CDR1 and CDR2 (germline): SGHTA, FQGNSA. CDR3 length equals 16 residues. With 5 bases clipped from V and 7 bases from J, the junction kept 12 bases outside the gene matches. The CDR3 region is CASSRSGTSGLREQYF. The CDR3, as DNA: TGTGCCAGCAGCCGCTCCGGGACTAGCGGGCTGCGAGAGCAGTACTTC.